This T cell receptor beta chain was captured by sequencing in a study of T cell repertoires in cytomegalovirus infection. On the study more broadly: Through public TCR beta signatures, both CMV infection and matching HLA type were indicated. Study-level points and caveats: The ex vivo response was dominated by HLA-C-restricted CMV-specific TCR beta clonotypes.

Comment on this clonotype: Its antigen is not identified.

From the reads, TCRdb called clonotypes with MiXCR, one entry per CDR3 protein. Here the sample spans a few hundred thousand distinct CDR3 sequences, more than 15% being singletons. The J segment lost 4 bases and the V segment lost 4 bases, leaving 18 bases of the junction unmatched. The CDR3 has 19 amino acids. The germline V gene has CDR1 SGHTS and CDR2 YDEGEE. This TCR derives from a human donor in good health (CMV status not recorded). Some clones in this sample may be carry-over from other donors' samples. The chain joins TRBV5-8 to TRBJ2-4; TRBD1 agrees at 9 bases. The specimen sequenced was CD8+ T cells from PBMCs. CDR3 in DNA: TGTGCCAGCAGCCCCGGGACAGGGTCAGGCGGAGCGCAGAAAAACATTCAGTACTTC. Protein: CASSPGTGSGGAQKNIQYF. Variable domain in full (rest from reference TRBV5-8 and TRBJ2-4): EAGVTQSPTHLIKTRGQQATLRCSPISGHTSVYWYQQALGLGLQFLLWYDEGEERNRGNFPPRFSGRQFPNYSSELNVNALELEDSALYLCASSPGTGSGGAQKNIQYFGAGTRLSVL.